This T cell receptor beta chain was retrieved from a study of technical replicates of blood from a few donors. This CDR3 is built from 14 residues. CDR1 is MNHEY, CDR2 SVGAGI, per germline. J gave up 1 base and V 5 bases, and 2 bases lay outside the gene matches. Clones were read by immunoSEQ multiplex PCR, and TCRdb kept only the in-frame ones, dropping some. The sample shows 80,000 to 90,000 clones, over 90% of them seen only once. The chain uses TRBV6-5 and TRBJ2-7, with 10 bases lining up with TRBD1. This clonotype was sampled from a human donor in good health. The sequenced material came from T cells isolated from PBMCs. Here the CDR3 DNA reads TGTGCCAGCAGTGGGACAGGGGCATCCTACGAGCAGTACTTC. Protein sequence: CASSGTGASYEQYF.